Following are 4 T cell receptor beta chains from one sample sequenced in a study of beta chain features in type 1 diabetes. The study reverse transcribed the entire isolated RNA, so it sequenced expressed TCRB transcripts. The method was immunoSEQ multiplex PCR; TCRdb's version includes in-frame clones alone and lacks a portion of them. This sample has 300,000 or so clones; roughly 8% occur once, and the top ten carry 0.44%. Sequencing used central memory CD4+ T cells from blood. The receptors were gathered from a young woman in good health.

Ten or more counts support this clone. The chain has TRBV7-9 and TRBJ2-7; 8 bases are shared with TRBD2. Per germline, CDR1 SEHNR and CDR2 FQNEAQ (reference sequence). J lost 2 bases, V lost 5 bases, and 11 bases had no gene match. The length of the CDR3 is 16 residues. Here the CDR3 DNA reads TGTGCCAGCAGCCTCTGGCGAGGCGGGAGGCCCTACGAGCAGTACTTC. Translation gives CASSLWRGGRPYEQYF.

The CDR3, as DNA: TGTGCCAGCAGTTTACCTGGATACTATGGCTACACCTTC. Its translation: CASSLPGYYGYTF. The chain employs TRBV28 and TRBJ1-2, with D uncertain. V shed 2 bases and J shed 3 bases, with 7 bases lying between them. CDR3 length: 13 residues. Germline V CDR1 and CDR2: MDHEN, SYDVKM.

This clone was seen a handful of times. Since a much larger clone is just one base distant, this may be a read error. This sample also contains other DNA sequences that code for the same CDR3. The J gene is TRBJ1-2, the V gene TRBV28, with D possibly TRBD1 on 6 matching bases. Germline V gene sequence: CDR1 MDHEN, CDR2 SYDVKM. Trimming pared 5 bases from V and 4 bases from J, leaving 8 bases between. The CDR3 loop spans 12 amino acids. CDR3 residues: CASSGQIYGYTF. The CDR3 DNA sequence: TGTGCCAGCAGTGGACAGATCTATGGCTACACCTTC.

With regard to this clone: A much larger clone lies a single base off, so this may be a read error. The sample has other DNA sequences that encode this CDR3 too. The chain employs TRBV10-3 and TRBJ2-5; 10 bases map to TRBD2. Germline assignment: CDR1 ENHRY and CDR2 SYGVKD. The length of the CDR3 is 13 residues. In DNA form, the CDR3 reads TGTGCCAGCAGTGTTAGCGGGAGGGAGACCCAGTACTTC. It is translated as CASSVSGRETQYF.